The sequence of this T cell receptor (beta chain) was determined in a study of T cell responses to AZD1222 COVID-19 vaccine. General study points: Variant regions that are unmutated are reportedly the target of nearly half of spike-specific TCRs. Females outnumbered males among donors, who were mostly white British; clonal diversity was possibly underestimated. The span of vaccine-associated CD4 TCRs extended across spike, with dominance at 160-218 and 743-854.

Comments on this clone: The antigen remains unidentified.

Measured with immunoSEQ multiplex PCR; TCRdb has only the in-frame clones, and not every one. The sample contains more than 95,000 clones, approximately 90% of which appear only once. Looked up from germline, CDR1 is SGHRS and CDR2 is YFSETQ. V was clipped by 2 bases and J by 0 bases, with 8 bases between them. CDR3 length equals 14 residues. V usage is TRBV5-1 and J usage is TRBJ1-1, with D perhaps TRBD1 (5 bases). The input for sequencing was peripheral blood, taken on day 0 of AZD1222 vaccination. The TCR originated in an adult in good health. CDR3 protein: CASSLGELNTEAFF. The CDR3 DNA reads TGCGCCAGCAGCTTAGGGGAGTTGAACACTGAAGCTTTCTTT.